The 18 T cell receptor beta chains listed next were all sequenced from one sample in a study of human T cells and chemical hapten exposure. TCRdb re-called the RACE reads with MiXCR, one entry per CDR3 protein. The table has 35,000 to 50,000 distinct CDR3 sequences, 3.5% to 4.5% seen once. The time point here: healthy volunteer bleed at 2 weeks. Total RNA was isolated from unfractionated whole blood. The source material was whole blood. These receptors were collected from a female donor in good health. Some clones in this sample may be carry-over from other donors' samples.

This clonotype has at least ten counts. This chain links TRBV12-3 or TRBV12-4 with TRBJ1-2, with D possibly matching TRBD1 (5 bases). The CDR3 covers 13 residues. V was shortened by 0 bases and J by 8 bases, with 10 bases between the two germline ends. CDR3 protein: CASSLARGVGYTF. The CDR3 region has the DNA TGTGCCAGCAGTTTAGCGCGGGGGGTCGGCTACACCTTC.

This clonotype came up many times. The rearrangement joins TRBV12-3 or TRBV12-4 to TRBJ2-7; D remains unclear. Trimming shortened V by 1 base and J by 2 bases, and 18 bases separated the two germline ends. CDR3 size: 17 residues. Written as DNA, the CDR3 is TGTGCCAGCAGTTTAGAGTATTCGGCAGGCCAAACCTACGAGCAGTACTTC. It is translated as CASSLEYSAGQTYEQYF.

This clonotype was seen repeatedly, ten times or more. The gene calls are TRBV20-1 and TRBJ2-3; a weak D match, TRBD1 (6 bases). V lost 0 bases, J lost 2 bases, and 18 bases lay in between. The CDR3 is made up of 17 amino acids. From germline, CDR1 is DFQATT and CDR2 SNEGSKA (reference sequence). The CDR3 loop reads CSARDYFGTGLTDTQYF. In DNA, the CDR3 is TGCAGTGCTAGAGATTATTTCGGAACAGGGCTCACAGATACGCAGTATTTT.

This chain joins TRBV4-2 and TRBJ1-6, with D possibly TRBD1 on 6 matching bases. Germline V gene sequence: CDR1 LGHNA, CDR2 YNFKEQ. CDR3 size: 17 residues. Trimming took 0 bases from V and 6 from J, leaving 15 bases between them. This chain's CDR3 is CASSQDLGQRSNSPLHF. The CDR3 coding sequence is TGTGCCAGCAGCCAAGACTTAGGACAGAGGAGTAATTCACCCCTCCACTTT.

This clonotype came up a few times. The CDR3 is CASSVTGTLSYEQYF. The DNA of the CDR3 is TGTGCCAGCAGCGTAACCGGGACACTCTCCTACGAGCAGTACTTC. J is TRBJ2-7 and V is TRBV27; D perhaps matches TRBD1 (6 bases). V dropped 6 bases and J dropped 0 bases, with 15 bases sitting between them. The CDR3 is 15 residues long. Germline lookup yields CDR1 MNHEY and CDR2 SMNVEV (reference sequence).

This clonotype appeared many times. The CDR3 sequence: CATSSRTGIWNEQFF. The CDR3 DNA is TGTGCCACCAGCAGTCGAACAGGGATTTGGAATGAGCAGTTCTTC. This chain uses TRBV15 with TRBJ2-1; D possibly corresponds to TRBD1 (6 bases). This CDR3 is built from 15 residues. V lost 3 bases, J lost 7 bases, and 16 bases lay in between. The germline gives CDR1 LNHNV, CDR2 YYDKDF (reference sequence).

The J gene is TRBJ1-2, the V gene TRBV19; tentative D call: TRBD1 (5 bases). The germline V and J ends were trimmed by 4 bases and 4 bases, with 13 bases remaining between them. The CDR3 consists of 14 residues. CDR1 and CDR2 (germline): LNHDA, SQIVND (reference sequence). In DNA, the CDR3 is TGTGCCAGTAGTACCCTCGACGGGACCTATGGCTACACCTTC. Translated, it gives CASSTLDGTYGYTF.

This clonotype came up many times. The CDR3 DNA sequence: TGTGCCAGTTTTGTGGGACAGGGTTTCGCTGAAGCTTTCTTT. It is translated as CASFVGQGFAEAFF. This rearrangement joins TRBV2 to TRBJ1-1, with 9 nucleotides matching TRBD1. This CDR3 has 14 amino acids. The germline CDR1 and CDR2 sequences are SNHLY and FYNNEI. V lost 9 bases to trimming and J lost 6 bases; unmatched junction nucleotides: 11.

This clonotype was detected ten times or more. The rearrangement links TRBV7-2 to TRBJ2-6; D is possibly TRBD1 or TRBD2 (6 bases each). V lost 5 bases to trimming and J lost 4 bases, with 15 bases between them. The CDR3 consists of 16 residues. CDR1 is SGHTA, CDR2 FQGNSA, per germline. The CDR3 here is CASSPLGGAGANVLTF. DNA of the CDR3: TGTGCCAGCAGCCCACTGGGGGGCGCGGGGGCCAACGTCCTGACTTTC. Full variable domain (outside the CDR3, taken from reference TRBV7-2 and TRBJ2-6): GAGVSQSPSNKVTEKGKDVELRCDPISGHTALYWYRQSLGQGLEFLIYFQGNSAPDKSGLPSDRFSAERTGGSVSTLTIQRTQQEDSAVYLCASSPLGGAGANVLTFGAGSRLTVL.

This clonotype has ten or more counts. The CDR3 loop reads CASSEARGRYGYTF. The CDR3 DNA reads TGTGCCAGCAGTGAAGCGAGGGGACGCTATGGCTACACCTTC. V gene TRBV6-1 combines with J gene TRBJ1-2; TRBD1 might be the D (5 bases). Per the germline V gene, CDR1 is MNHNS and CDR2 is SASEGT. The V end lost 0 bases, the J end lost 4 bases, and 9 bases lay between the germline ends. This CDR3 has 14 amino acids.

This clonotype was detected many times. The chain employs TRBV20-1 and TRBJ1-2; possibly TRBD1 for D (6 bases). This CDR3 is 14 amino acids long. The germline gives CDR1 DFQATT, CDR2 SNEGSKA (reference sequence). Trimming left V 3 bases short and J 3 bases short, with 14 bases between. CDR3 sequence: CSARKQGSDYGYTF. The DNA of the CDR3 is TGCAGTGCTAGGAAGCAGGGGTCAGACTATGGCTACACCTTC.

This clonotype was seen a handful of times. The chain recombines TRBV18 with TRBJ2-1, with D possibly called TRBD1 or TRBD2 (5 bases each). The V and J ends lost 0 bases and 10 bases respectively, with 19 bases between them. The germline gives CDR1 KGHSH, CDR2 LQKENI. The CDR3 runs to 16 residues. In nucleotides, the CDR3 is TGTGCCAGCTCACCACCTGAGGGGCTGTCTACGGGGGAGCAGTTCTTC. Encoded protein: CASSPPEGLSTGEQFF.

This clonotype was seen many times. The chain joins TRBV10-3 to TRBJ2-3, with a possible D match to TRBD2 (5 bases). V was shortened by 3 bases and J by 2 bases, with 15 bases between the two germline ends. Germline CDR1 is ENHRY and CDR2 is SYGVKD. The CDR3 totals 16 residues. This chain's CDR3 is CAISEPEEGFTDTQYF. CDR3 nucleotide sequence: TGTGCCATCAGTGAACCGGAAGAGGGATTCACAGATACGCAGTATTTT.

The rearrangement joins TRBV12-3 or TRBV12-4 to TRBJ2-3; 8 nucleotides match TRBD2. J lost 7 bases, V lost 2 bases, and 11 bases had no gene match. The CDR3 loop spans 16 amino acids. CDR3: CASSLTGSSGRNTQYF. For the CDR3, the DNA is TGTGCCAGCAGTTTAACAGGGTCTAGCGGGCGAAATACGCAGTATTTT.

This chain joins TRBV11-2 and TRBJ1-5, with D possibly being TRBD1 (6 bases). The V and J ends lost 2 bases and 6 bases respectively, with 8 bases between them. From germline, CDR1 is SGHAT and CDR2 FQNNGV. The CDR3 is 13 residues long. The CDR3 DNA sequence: TGTGCCAGCAGCTTACAGGGGAGTCAGCCCCAGCATTTT. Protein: CASSLQGSQPQHF.

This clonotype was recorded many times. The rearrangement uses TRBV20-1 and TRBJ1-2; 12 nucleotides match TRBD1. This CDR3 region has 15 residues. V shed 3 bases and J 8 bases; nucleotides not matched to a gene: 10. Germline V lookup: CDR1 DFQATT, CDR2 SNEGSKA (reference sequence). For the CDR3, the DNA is TGCAGTGCTAGCCGACGGGACAGGGGGCTTCAAGGCTACACCTTC. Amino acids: CSASRRDRGLQGYTF.

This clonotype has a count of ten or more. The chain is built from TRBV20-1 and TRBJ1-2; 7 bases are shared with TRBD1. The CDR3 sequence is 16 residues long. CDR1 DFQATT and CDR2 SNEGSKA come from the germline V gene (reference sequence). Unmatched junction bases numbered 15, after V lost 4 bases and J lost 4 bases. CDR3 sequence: CSAIPMTGTLSYGYTF. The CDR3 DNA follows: TGCAGTGCTATTCCGATGACAGGGACCCTTAGCTATGGCTACACCTTC.

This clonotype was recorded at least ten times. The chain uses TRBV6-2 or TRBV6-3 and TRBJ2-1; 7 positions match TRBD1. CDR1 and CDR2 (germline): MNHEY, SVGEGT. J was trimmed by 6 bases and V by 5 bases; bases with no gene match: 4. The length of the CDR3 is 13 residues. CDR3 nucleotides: TGTGCCAGCAGTAAAACAGGGGTCAATGAGCAGTTCTTC. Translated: CASSKTGVNEQFF.